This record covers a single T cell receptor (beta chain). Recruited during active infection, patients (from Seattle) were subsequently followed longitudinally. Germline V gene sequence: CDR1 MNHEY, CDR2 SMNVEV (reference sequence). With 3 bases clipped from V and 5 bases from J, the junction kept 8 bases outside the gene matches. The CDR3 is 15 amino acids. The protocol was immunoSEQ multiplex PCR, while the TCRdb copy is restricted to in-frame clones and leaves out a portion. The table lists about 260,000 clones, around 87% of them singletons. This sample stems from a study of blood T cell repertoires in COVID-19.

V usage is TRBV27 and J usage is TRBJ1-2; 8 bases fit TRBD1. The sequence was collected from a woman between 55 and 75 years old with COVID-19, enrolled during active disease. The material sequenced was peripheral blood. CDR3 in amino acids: CASSFKQGAGYGYTF. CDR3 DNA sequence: TGTGCCAGCAGTTTTAAGCAGGGGGCTGGTTATGGCTACACCTTC.